Shown below are 27 T cell receptor beta chains from a single sample sequenced in a study of T cell responses to AZD1222 COVID-19 vaccine. Libraries were prepared by immunoSEQ multiplex PCR; TCRdb keeps only in-frame clonotypes and omits some of them. The sample includes approximately 220,000 clones, 85% to 95% of them seen just once. Specimen: peripheral blood, collected on day 0 of MenACWY control vaccination. These receptors originate from an adult in good health.

The rearrangement uses TRBV9 and TRBJ2-3, with TRBD2 matching 7 bases. V shed 4 bases, J shed 5 bases, and the junction held 10 bases outside the gene matches. The CDR3 loop spans 15 amino acids. Looked up from germline, CDR1 is SGDLS and CDR2 is YYNGEE. This chain's CDR3 is CASSPSGAFQDTQYF. DNA for the CDR3: TGTGCCAGCAGCCCGAGCGGGGCGTTTCAAGATACGCAGTATTTT.

The rearrangement joins TRBV27 to TRBJ1-6; no firm D call. The germline V gene has CDR1 MNHEY and CDR2 SMNVEV (reference sequence). The CDR3 contains 15 residues. Trimming left V 5 bases short and J 0 bases short, with 8 bases between. The CDR3 DNA is TGTGCCAGCAGTGACCGCAGCTCCTATAATTCACCCCTCCACTTT. Amino acid sequence: CASSDRSSYNSPLHF.

This chain joins TRBV24-1 and TRBJ1-5; TRBD1 is a possible D gene (5 bases). Germline CDR1 is KGHDR and CDR2 is SFDVKD. This CDR3 has 14 amino acids. V gave up 2 bases and J gave up 7 bases, with 11 bases separating them. In DNA, the CDR3 is TGTGCCACCAGTGATTCGGGGGGATCCCAGCCCCAGCATTTT. Its protein product is CATSDSGGSQPQHF.

The rearrangement joins TRBV2 to TRBJ1-2, with D possibly TRBD1 on 5 matching bases. V gave up 4 bases and J gave up 2 bases, with 11 bases separating them. Germline CDR1 SNHLY, CDR2 FYNNEI. CDR3 length equals 14 residues. The CDR3 nucleotides read TGTGCCAGCAGTGCGAGGGGTGTCAACTATGGCTACACCTTC. This translates into CASSARGVNYGYTF.

The V gene is TRBV10-2, the J gene TRBJ2-1, with 12 bases that match TRBD2. Germline CDR1 reads WSHSY; CDR2 reads SAAADI. The CDR3 runs 15 residues. J lost 9 bases, V lost 3 bases, and 6 bases had no gene match. The CDR3 DNA reads as TGCGCCAGCAGTGATACTAGCGGGGGGCGGGGTGAGCAGTTCTTC. Residues: CASSDTSGGRGEQFF.

The chain joins TRBV3-1 (or the pseudogene TRBV3-2) to TRBJ1-6, with D perhaps TRBD1 (5 bases). The CDR3 has 16 residues. V gave up 1 base and J gave up 7 bases, with 14 bases separating them. From germline, CDR1 is LGHDT and CDR2 YNNKEL (reference sequence). CDR3 DNA: TGTGCCAGCAGCCAAGGTCCAGGGCAAAGCAATTCACCCCTCCACTTT. As protein: CASSQGPGQSNSPLHF.

The V call is TRBV7-2, the J call TRBJ1-2, with D perhaps TRBD1 (6 bases). Trimming left V 5 bases short and J 0 bases short, with 10 bases between. The germline CDR1 and CDR2 sequences are SGHTA and FQGNSA. This CDR3 region has 14 residues. The CDR3 bases are TGTGCCAGCAGCCTGGACAGAACTAACTATGGCTACACCTTC. Protein: CASSLDRTNYGYTF. Together with reference TRBV7-2 and TRBJ1-2, the CDR3 gives the full variable domain: GAGVSQSPSNKVTEKGKDVELRCDPISGHTALYWYRQSLGQGLEFLIYFQGNSAPDKSGLPSDRFSAERTGGSVSTLTIQRTQQEDSAVYLCASSLDRTNYGYTFGSGTRLTVV.

V gene TRBV6-6 combines with J gene TRBJ2-3, with a possible D match to TRBD1 (6 bases). The germline V gene has CDR1 MNHNY and CDR2 SVGAGI (reference sequence). This CDR3 has 13 residues. Trimming cost V 5 bases and J 2 bases, with 8 bases left between them. Here the CDR3 DNA reads TGTGCCAGCAGTCAGGGGCACACAGATACGCAGTATTTT. Its translation: CASSQGHTDTQYF.

V is TRBV7-3 and J is TRBJ2-1; TRBD1 might be the D (6 bases). The CDR3 runs 12 residues. Trimming took 6 bases from V and 8 from J, leaving 11 bases between them. Germline CDR1 is SGHTA and CDR2 is FQGTGA. CDR3 DNA sequence: TGTGCCAGCAGTCAGGGGATAGATGAGCAGTTCTTC. Residues: CASSQGIDEQFF.

The V call is TRBV7-9, the J call TRBJ1-2; a weak D match, TRBD1 (6 bases). Germline assignment: CDR1 SEHNR and CDR2 FQNEAQ (reference sequence). The CDR3 has 14 amino acids. V gave up 5 bases and J gave up 8 bases, with 18 bases separating them. The CDR3 loop reads CASSQRQDLGGYTF. The CDR3 bases are TGTGCCAGCAGCCAACGACAGGACCTAGGGGGCTACACCTTC.

This chain connects TRBV7-3 to TRBJ2-2, with 8 bases identical to TRBD1. Trimming removed 1 base from V and 4 bases from J; junction bases left unmatched: 5. The germline V gene encodes CDR1 SGHTA and CDR2 FQGTGA. There are 16 residues in the CDR3. In DNA, the CDR3 is TGTGCCAGCAGCTTAAGCCGACAGGGGAGCACCGGGGAGCTGTTTTTT. The encoded protein is CASSLSRQGSTGELFF.

This clone came up once. V gene TRBV5-1 combines with J gene TRBJ2-3; tentatively, D is TRBD1 (6 bases). Trimming shortened V by 0 bases and J by 0 bases, and 14 bases separated the two germline ends. This CDR3 has 17 residues. Per germline, CDR1 SGHRS and CDR2 YFSETQ. The CDR3: CASSLVPGTSSTDTQYF. In DNA form, the CDR3 reads TGCGCCAGCAGCTTGGTCCCCGGGACATCCAGCACAGATACGCAGTATTTT.

The chain recombines TRBV18 with TRBJ2-7, with TRBD1 matching over 8 bases. The V gene's germline CDR1 is KGHSH and CDR2 LQKENI. The V and J ends lost 6 bases and 6 bases, in that order; junction bases with no gene match: 16. The CDR3 runs 16 residues. The CDR3 coding sequence is TGTGCCAGCTCCTTCCTCTTAGGACAGGGTACTGCCGAGCAGTACTTC. Protein: CASSFLLGQGTAEQYF.

CDR3 DNA: TGTGCCAGCACCTCCGGCGGGGGTGAGCAGTTCTTC. Its protein product is CASTSGGGEQFF. V gene TRBV12-3 or TRBV12-4 combines with J gene TRBJ2-1, with 7 bases fitting TRBD2. Germline trimming cut 7 bases from V and 9 bases from J; bases unmatched to any gene: 6. There are 12 residues in the CDR3.

This chain uses TRBV4-3 with TRBJ2-7; maybe TRBD1 (5 bases). CDR1 LGHNA and CDR2 YSLEER come from the germline V gene. CDR3 length equals 15 residues. V lost 5 bases and J 0 bases, leaving 14 bases between the germline ends. The CDR3: CASSMGRASSYEQYF. The CDR3 nucleotides are TGCGCCAGCAGCATGGGCAGGGCGAGCTCCTACGAGCAGTACTTC.

This sequence joins TRBV28 and TRBJ1-1; D not certain. Deletions cut 5 bases from V and 11 bases from J, with 12 bases between. Germline assignment: CDR1 MDHEN and CDR2 SYDVKM. CDR3 size: 11 residues. The DNA for the CDR3 is TGTGCCAGCAGTCAACAGAGGAACGCTTTCTTT. This encodes CASSQQRNAFF.

V gene TRBV7-2 combines with J gene TRBJ1-5; D is undetermined. V lost 1 base and J lost 0, with 7 bases in between. This CDR3 has 15 amino acids. Germline V lookup: CDR1 SGHTA, CDR2 FQGNSA. DNA for the CDR3: TGTGCCAGCAGCTTAGGAGGGAATAGCAATCAGCCCCAGCATTTT. Its protein is CASSLGGNSNQPQHF.

V usage is TRBV6-5 and J usage is TRBJ1-2; 7 bases map to TRBD1. Germline CDR1 and CDR2: MNHEY and SVGAGI. V dropped 2 bases and J dropped 6; count of bases not matched to a gene: 6. The CDR3 runs to 14 residues. The DNA of the CDR3 is TGTGCCAGCAGTTACCGCGACAGGGCGAATGGCTACACCTTC. This gives the protein CASSYRDRANGYTF.

This clone appeared a single time. V usage is TRBV7-9 and J usage is TRBJ1-4; TRBD1 might be the D (5 bases). The CDR3 spans 14 residues. Per the germline V gene, CDR1 is SEHNR and CDR2 is FQNEAQ (reference sequence). Trimming took off 5 bases at V and 0 bases at J, with 7 bases between the two ends. The CDR3 here is CASSQQATNEKLFF. The CDR3 coding sequence is TGTGCCAGCAGCCAACAGGCAACTAATGAAAAACTGTTTTTT.

Ten or more counts support this clone. The same CDR3 can be traced to other DNA sequences in this sample. The rearrangement links TRBV7-9 to TRBJ1-5; D is undetermined. In germline, CDR1 is SEHNR, CDR2 FQNEAQ (reference sequence). CDR3 length: 15 amino acids. Trimming cost V 1 base and J 0 bases, with 7 bases left between them. CDR3 coding DNA: TGTGCCAGCAGCTTAGGGGGATATAGCAATCAGCCCCAGCATTTT. Translating it yields CASSLGGYSNQPQHF.

This clone was seen just once. The rearrangement uses TRBV6-2 or TRBV6-3 and TRBJ1-1, with 7 bases that match TRBD1. Germline assignment: CDR1 MNHEY and CDR2 SVGEGT. The CDR3 spans 14 residues. After removal of 2 bases from V and 10 bases from J, the junction contained 10 bases not matched to a gene. In DNA, the CDR3 is TGTGCCAGCAGTTACCGGGGACTGCAGGGGGGAGCTTTCTTT. Protein product: CASSYRGLQGGAFF.

The CDR3, as DNA: TGTGCCAGCAGTGAGGAGACCGGGACAGGTTATGGCTACACCTTC. This encodes CASSEETGTGYGYTF. The rearrangement joins TRBV6-1 to TRBJ1-2, with TRBD1 identical over 8 bases. The V gene's germline CDR1 is MNHNS and CDR2 SASEGT. This CDR3 contains 15 residues. The V segment lost 3 bases and the J segment 5 bases; nucleotides outside the gene matches: 8.

The rearrangement uses TRBV7-3 and TRBJ2-5, with TRBD2 identical over 11 bases. Germline-derived CDR1 and CDR2 are SGHTA and FQGTGA. Trimming cost V 1 base and J 0 bases; bases outside gene matches: 10. The CDR3 consists of 19 residues. CDR3 residues: CASSLNKLAGGLYQETQYF. The DNA for the CDR3 is TGTGCCAGCAGCTTAAATAAGCTAGCGGGGGGCCTGTACCAAGAGACCCAGTACTTC. Looking up the rest from reference TRBV7-3 and TRBJ2-5 gives the full variable domain: GAGVSQTPSNKVTEKGKYVELRCDPISGHTALYWYRQSLGQGPEFLIYFQGTGAADDSGLPNDRFFAVRPEGSVSTLKIQRTERGDSAVYLCASSLNKLAGGLYQETQYFGPGTRLLVL.

This sequence joins TRBV5-1 and TRBJ2-5, with D uncertain. This CDR3 comprises 14 residues. The V end lost 1 base, the J end lost 0 bases, and 7 bases lay between the germline ends. Germline CDR1 reads SGHRS; CDR2 reads YFSETQ. The CDR3 nucleotides read TGCGCCAGCAGCTTGCGTGGTAACCAAGAGACCCAGTACTTC. Its translation is CASSLRGNQETQYF.

The chain is built from TRBV10-2 and TRBJ1-3; no definite D call. Between the trimmed V and J ends, which lost 5 bases and 0 bases, there was a span of 11 bases. CDR1 is WSHSY and CDR2 is SAAADI in the germline V gene. The CDR3 spans 15 residues. The CDR3 DNA reads as TGCGCCAGCAGTCTCGGGGAGAGCTCTGGAAACACCATATATTTT. It encodes CASSLGESSGNTIYF.

The chain employs TRBV7-9 and TRBJ1-2; the match to TRBD1 covers 9 bases. With V trimmed by 4 bases and J by 3 bases, 18 bases remained unmatched. CDR1 and CDR2 (germline): SEHNR, FQNEAQ (reference sequence). The CDR3 extends over 19 amino acids. As DNA, the CDR3 is TGTGCCAGCAGCTCACCCCCGGGACAGGGACAAGGGATGGACTATGGCTACACCTTC. Translated: CASSSPPGQGQGMDYGYTF.

The V gene is TRBV5-4, the J gene TRBJ1-1, with TRBD1 matching 7 bases. This CDR3 region has 14 residues. Germline V gene sequence: CDR1 SGHNT, CDR2 YYREEE (reference sequence). Losses at the gene ends were 2 bases for V and 1 base for J; bases not matched to a gene: 2. Here the CDR3 DNA reads TGTGCCAGCAGCTTACAGGGGTCGAACACTGAAGCTTTCTTT. This gives the protein CASSLQGSNTEAFF.